The following is a T cell receptor (beta chain) sequence with its context. Per germline, CDR1 SEHNR and CDR2 FQNEAQ (reference sequence). The CDR3 contains 12 residues. The V and J ends lost 6 bases and 8 bases respectively, with 11 bases between them. This record belongs to a study of cytomegalovirus exposure and HLA in healthy donors. Primers: 60 Vbeta forward and 13 Jbeta reverse. This table comes from immunoSEQ multiplex PCR, and its TCRdb copy is limited to in-frame clones, with some not included. In the table there are some 120,000 clones, around three quarters of which are singletons. Material: PBMCs. The source is a woman aged 18-29 years in good health and CMV-seropositive. The chain employs TRBV7-9 and TRBJ2-1; D may be TRBD2 (6 bases). CDR3 nucleotide sequence: TGTGCCAGCAGACGGAGGGGCGATGAGCAGTTCTTC. Translating gives CASRRRGDEQFF.